This T cell receptor beta chain was recovered during a study of Ad26.COV2.S vaccination and SARS-CoV-2 variants. About the research overall: Donor allocation was to the COV1001 Ad26.COV2.S trial arm.

Repertoires were generated with immunoSEQ multiplex PCR, while TCRdb's copy carries only in-frame clones and drops some. The data hold some 340,000 clones, with 85% observed a single time. Of note for this clone: The antigen is undetermined.

Points from the study as a whole: Recipients of either vaccine or placebo displayed similar breadth of non-spike TCRs.

This sample's treatment: roughly 19 received Ad26.COV2.S at low or high dose, single or two shots; roughly five received placebo; per-sample allocation not given. All samples were drawn on day 63, counting from the first vaccine or placebo injection. This adult donor, from Boston, was 18-55 years old. The sample here was peripheral blood, taken in a trial of Ad26.COV2.S vaccine versus placebo. The clonotype was recovered from a person aged 18-65 years who received the Ad26.COV2.S COVID-19 vaccine or a placebo.

CDR3 residues: CASSLDSGQGGEKLFF. The CDR3 bases are TGTGCCAGCAGCTTAGATTCTGGCCAGGGTGGTGAAAAACTGTTTTTT. The V gene is TRBV11-2, the J gene TRBJ1-4; possible D gene TRBD1, 5 bases. The length of the CDR3 is 16 residues. Per the germline V gene, CDR1 is SGHAT and CDR2 is FQNNGV. Trimming stripped 0 bases from V and 7 bases from J, with 15 bases between.